These T cell receptor beta chains were read from a single sample in a study of blood T cell repertoires in COVID-19. Here immunoSEQ multiplex PCR was the method, and the copy in TCRdb shows in-frame clones only, minus some. The sample contains around 270,000 clones, about 89% of which appear only once. Sequenced: peripheral blood. Every receptor here comes from a man between 40 and 49 years old who had recovered from COVID-19. Each CDR3 is given with its conserved first and last residue. A D gene is named only where the DNA matches it firmly. Some rows mark clone size as missing; the rest say once, few, many or name a class of expanded clone.

CDR3aa	CDR3nt	d_gene	abundance	j_gene	v_gene
CASLKGGWANEKLFF	TGTGCCAGTTTGAAGGGAGGGTGGGCTAATGAAAAACTGTTTTTT	.	.	TRBJ1-4	TRBV6-5
CASSLPLAGGRSYNEQFF	TGTGCCAGCAGCTTGCCACTAGCGGGGGGGCGGTCCTACAATGAGCAGTTCTTC	TRBD2	.	TRBJ2-1	TRBV7-2
CASSRTSGGTDTQYF	TGTGCCAGCAGCCGTACTAGCGGAGGCACAGATACGCAGTATTTT	TRBD2	.	TRBJ2-3	TRBV5-4
CASSSTGGAQETQYF	TGTGCCAGCAGTAGCACCGGGGGGGCCCAAGAGACCCAGTACTTC	TRBD2	.	TRBJ2-5	TRBV6-4
CASSQGLETQYF	TGTGCCAGCAGCCAGGGTCTAGAGACCCAGTACTTC	.	.	TRBJ2-5	TRBV5-4
CATSRDWGQGRWSMETQYF	TGTGCCACCAGCAGAGATTGGGGACAGGGGAGATGGAGTATGGAGACCCAGTACTTC	TRBD1	.	TRBJ2-5	TRBV15
CASSRDEARGYGYTF	TGCGCCAGCAGCCGGGATGAGGCCAGGGGTTATGGCTACACCTTC	.	.	TRBJ1-2	TRBV4-3
CASSFEGRGSETQYF	TGTGCCAGCAGTTTCGAAGGCAGGGGGTCAGAGACCCAGTACTTC	TRBD1	.	TRBJ2-5	TRBV27
CASSEAVEIMWPQHF	TGTGCCAGCAGTGAAGCTGTAGAAATCATGTGGCCCCAGCATTTT	.	.	TRBJ1-5	TRBV2
CASSLVRRNNEQFF	TGTGCCAGCAGCTTAGTACGGCGGAACAATGAGCAGTTCTTC	.	.	TRBJ2-1	TRBV7-8
CASSQAGQWTEAFF	TGTGCCAGCAGCCAAGCCGGACAGTGGACTGAAGCTTTCTTT	.	.	TRBJ1-1	TRBV7-9
CASSDSRPLGRAGDTQYF	TGTGCCAGCAGTGACTCGAGGCCCCTCGGGAGAGCGGGAGATACGCAGTATTTT	.	.	TRBJ2-3	TRBV6-4
CASRLYEQYF	TGTGCCAGTAGACTTTACGAGCAGTACTTC	.	.	TRBJ2-7	TRBV27
CASSFRGKSGGELFF	TGTGCCAGCAGCTTCAGGGGCAAATCGGGCGGGGAGCTGTTTTTT	.	few	TRBJ2-2	TRBV13
CASAEPQRGSYNEQFF	TGTGCCAGTGCGGAGCCGCAACGGGGCTCCTACAATGAGCAGTTCTTC	.	.	TRBJ2-1	TRBV5-6
CASSIFLDRGYGYTF	TGTGCCAGTAGTATTTTTCTCGATAGGGGCTATGGCTACACCTTC	.	.	TRBJ1-2	TRBV19
CASSEDRGSVEGYTF	TGTGCCAGTAGTGAGGACAGGGGAAGTGTGGAAGGCTACACCTTC	TRBD1	.	TRBJ1-2	TRBV19
CASSQDSGSNEQFF	TGTGCCAGCAGCCAAGATTCCGGGTCCAATGAGCAGTTCTTC	.	.	TRBJ2-1	TRBV3-1/TRBV3-2
CASRDRVETGNTIYF	TGTGCCAGCAGGGACAGGGTCGAAACTGGAAACACCATATATTTT	TRBD1	.	TRBJ1-3	TRBV14
CASSRDSGELFF	TGTGCCAGCAGCAGGGACAGCGGGGAGCTGTTTTTT	TRBD1	.	TRBJ2-2	TRBV7-2
CASSIGGWNQPQHF	TGTGCCAGTAGTATCGGGGGGTGGAATCAGCCCCAGCATTTT	.	.	TRBJ1-5	TRBV19
CASSRSKDRPNANYGYTF	TGTGCCAGCAGCCGAAGTAAGGACAGGCCGAACGCTAACTATGGCTACACCTTC	TRBD1	.	TRBJ1-2	TRBV3-1/TRBV3-2
CASSPRLENEQFF	TGTGCCAGCAGCCCCCGACTCGAAAATGAGCAGTTCTTC	.	.	TRBJ2-1	TRBV11-2
CASSLNPGDSGNTIYF	TGTGCCAGCAGCTTGAACCCGGGTGACTCTGGAAACACCATATATTTT	.	.	TRBJ1-3	TRBV5-4
CASSIYDEQYF	TGTGCCAGTAGTATTTATGACGAGCAGTACTTC	.	.	TRBJ2-7	TRBV19
CASSLVQRANEQYF	TGTGCCAGCAGCTTAGTCCAGCGGGCGAACGAGCAGTACTTC	.	.	TRBJ2-7	TRBV11-2
CATRPDGQGAPGGELFF	TGCGCCACACGCCCAGACGGACAGGGGGCGCCTGGCGGGGAGCTGTTTTTT	TRBD1	few	TRBJ2-2	TRBV5-1
CASSWGPPEGDEQFF	TGTGCCAGCAGCTGGGGACCCCCGGAGGGCGATGAGCAGTTCTTC	.	.	TRBJ2-1	TRBV7-8
CASRGSDSFSYNEQFF	TGTGCCAGTAGGGGGTCCGACAGTTTCTCCTACAATGAGCAGTTCTTC	.	.	TRBJ2-1	TRBV19
CASSNLDSRGTGELFF	TGTGCCAGCAGCAATCTGGACTCCCGGGGGACCGGGGAGCTGTTTTTT	.	.	TRBJ2-2	TRBV7-2
CSVGGGPPPGELFF	TGCAGCGTAGGGGGTGGGCCTCCCCCCGGGGAGCTGTTTTTT	.	.	TRBJ2-2	TRBV29-1
CASSLSSRGVSYTF	TGTGCCAGCAGTTTATCGAGCAGGGGAGTTTCTTACACCTTC	.	.	TRBJ1-2	TRBV27
CASRLEPGLSYEQYF	TGTGCCAGCAGATTAGAGCCAGGTCTAAGTTACGAGCAGTACTTC	.	.	TRBJ2-7	TRBV7-6